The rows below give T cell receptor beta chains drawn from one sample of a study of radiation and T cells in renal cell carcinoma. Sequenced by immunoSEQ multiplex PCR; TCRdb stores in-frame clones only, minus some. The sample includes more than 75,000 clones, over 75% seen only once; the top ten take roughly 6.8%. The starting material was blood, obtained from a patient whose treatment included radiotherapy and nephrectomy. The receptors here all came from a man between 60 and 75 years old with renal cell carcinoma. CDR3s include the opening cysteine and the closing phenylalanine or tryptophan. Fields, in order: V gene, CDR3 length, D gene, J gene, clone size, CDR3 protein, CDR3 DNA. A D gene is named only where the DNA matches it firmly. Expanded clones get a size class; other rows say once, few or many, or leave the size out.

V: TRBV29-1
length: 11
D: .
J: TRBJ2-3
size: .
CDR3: CSAGTKDTQYF
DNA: TGCAGCGCCGGGACCAAAGATACGCAGTATTTT

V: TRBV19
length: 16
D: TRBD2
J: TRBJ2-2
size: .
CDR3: CASSMWASGRSGELFF
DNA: TGTGCCAGTAGTATGTGGGCTAGCGGGAGGTCAGGGGAGCTGTTTTTT

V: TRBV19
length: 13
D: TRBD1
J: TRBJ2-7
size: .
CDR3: CASSVGQGYEQYF
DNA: TGTGCCAGTAGTGTAGGACAGGGGTACGAGCAGTACTTC

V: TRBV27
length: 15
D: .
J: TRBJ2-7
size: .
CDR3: CASSLRQGRGYEQYF
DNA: TGTGCCAGCAGTTTACGACAGGGGAGGGGGTACGAGCAGTACTTC

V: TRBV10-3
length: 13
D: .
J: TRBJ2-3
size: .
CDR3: CATSPGSTDTQYF
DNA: TGTGCCACGAGCCCGGGTAGCACAGATACGCAGTATTTT

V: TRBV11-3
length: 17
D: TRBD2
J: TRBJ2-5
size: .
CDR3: CASSLGRLAGAQETQYF
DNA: TGTGCCAGCAGCTTAGGTCGACTAGCGGGAGCCCAAGAGACCCAGTACTTC

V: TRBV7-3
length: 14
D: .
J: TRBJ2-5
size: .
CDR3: CASSLGGSGETQYF
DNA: TGTGCCAGCAGCTTAGGAGGGAGTGGGGAGACCCAGTACTTC

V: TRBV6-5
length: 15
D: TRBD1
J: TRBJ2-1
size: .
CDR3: CASSSRDRGFNEQFF
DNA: TGTGCCAGCAGTTCCCGGGACAGGGGCTTTAATGAGCAGTTCTTC

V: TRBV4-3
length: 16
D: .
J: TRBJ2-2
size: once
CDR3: CASSQVSMGFVGELFF
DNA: TGCGCCAGCAGCCAAGTCTCCATGGGGTTTGTCGGGGAGCTGTTTTTT

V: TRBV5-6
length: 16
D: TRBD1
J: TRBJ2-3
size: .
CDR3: CASSLGQGAGTDTQYF
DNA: TGTGCCAGCAGCTTGGGACAGGGGGCGGGCACAGATACGCAGTATTTT

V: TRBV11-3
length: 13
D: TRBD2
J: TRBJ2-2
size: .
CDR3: CASSLRLAGELFF
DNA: TGTGCCAGCAGCCTCCGACTAGCGGGGGAGCTGTTTTTT

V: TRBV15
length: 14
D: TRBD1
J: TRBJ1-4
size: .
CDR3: CATSRQGANEKLFF
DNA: TGTGCCACCAGCAGACAGGGGGCTAATGAAAAACTGTTTTTT

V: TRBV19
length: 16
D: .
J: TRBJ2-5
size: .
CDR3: CASSIEVGRDQETQYF
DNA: TGTGCCAGTAGTATAGAGGTCGGAAGGGACCAAGAGACCCAGTACTTC

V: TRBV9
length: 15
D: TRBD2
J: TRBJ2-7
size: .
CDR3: CASSVGVSGRSEQYF
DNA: TGTGCCAGCAGCGTAGGGGTTAGCGGGAGATCCGAGCAGTACTTC

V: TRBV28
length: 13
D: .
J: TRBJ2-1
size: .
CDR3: CASSLGEKRSNFF
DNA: TGTGCCAGCAGTTTAGGGGAAAAGAGGTCGAACTTCTTC

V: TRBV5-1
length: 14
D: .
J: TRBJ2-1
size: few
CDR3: CASSLERGVDEQFF
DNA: TGCGCCAGCAGCTTGGAGCGAGGAGTGGATGAGCAGTTCTTC

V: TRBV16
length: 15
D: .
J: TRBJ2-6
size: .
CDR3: CASSQDRSGANVLTF
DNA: TGTGCCAGCAGCCAAGACAGGTCCGGGGCCAACGTCCTGACTTTC

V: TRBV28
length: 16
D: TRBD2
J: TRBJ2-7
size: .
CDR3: CASTLAGASGSYEQYF
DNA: TGTGCCAGCACCCTGGCGGGGGCTAGCGGGAGCTACGAGCAGTACTTC

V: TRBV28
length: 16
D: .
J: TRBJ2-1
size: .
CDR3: CASSLNALGAANEQFF
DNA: TGTGCCAGCAGTTTAAATGCTCTGGGGGCCGCAAATGAGCAGTTCTTC

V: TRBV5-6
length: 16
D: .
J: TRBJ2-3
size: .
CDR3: CASSYARGPSTDTQYF
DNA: TGTGCCAGCAGCTATGCGCGGGGCCCCAGTACAGATACGCAGTATTTT

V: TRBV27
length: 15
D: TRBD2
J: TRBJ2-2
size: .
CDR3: CASKWGLTSSGELFF
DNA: TGTGCCAGCAAGTGGGGTCTGACTAGCTCCGGGGAGCTGTTTTTT

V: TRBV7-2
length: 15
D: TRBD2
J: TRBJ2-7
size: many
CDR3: CASSLRLAGAREQYF
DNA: TGTGCCAGCAGCCTGAGACTAGCGGGAGCTCGAGAGCAGTACTTC

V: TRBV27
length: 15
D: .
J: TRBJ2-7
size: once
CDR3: CASSLLTGSSYEQYF
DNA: TGTGCCAGCAGTTTACTGACCGGATCCTCCTACGAGCAGTACTTC

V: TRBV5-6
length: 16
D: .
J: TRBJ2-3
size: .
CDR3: CASSPLGLDGADTQYF
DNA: TGTGCCAGCAGCCCCTTGGGTTTAGATGGGGCAGATACGCAGTATTTT